Described below is a single T cell receptor (beta chain) sequence and its context. Its target is not known. This sample was taken from a study of yellow fever vaccine responses in identical twins. Study-level findings and limits: The authors reported partly convergent, partly personalized vaccine responses in identical twins.

Germline trimming cut 4 bases from V and 2 bases from J; bases unmatched to any gene: 3. The germline V gene encodes CDR1 SEHNR and CDR2 FQNEAQ (reference sequence). This CDR3 spans 14 amino acids. TCRdb independently ran MiXCR on the RT-PCR reads; one entry per CDR3 protein. The table includes roughly 15,000 distinct CDR3 sequences, 65% to 85% detected once. The specimen comprised T cells from blood (PBMCs), unsorted or a sorted subset (not recorded which), sampled before or after yellow fever vaccination (not recorded which). This TCR was sampled from a woman aged 18-30 years who received the yellow fever vaccine. The genes are TRBV7-9 and TRBJ2-3; TRBD1 aligns across 7 bases. This CDR3 is CASSSTGVTDTQYF. CDR3 sequence (DNA): TGTGCCAGCAGCTCAACAGGGGTCACAGATACGCAGTATTTT.